This T cell receptor beta chain is drawn from a study of T cells in Graves' hyperthyroidism and ophthalmopathy. Study background: Before treatment of any kind, peripheral blood was taken at initial diagnosis.

In this sample, this clonotype turned up many times. Antigen: not known. The V end was cut by 3 bases, the J end by 1 base, with 6 bases between. CDR3 length: 13 amino acids. Germline V gene data show CDR1 as PRHDT and CDR2 as FYEKMQ (reference sequence). Using RNA transcripts as the source, TCR beta CDR3 regions were amplified. The HTBI primer set served for first-round RT-PCR of the TCR CDR3. TCRdb reprocessed the multiplex PCR reads with MiXCR, giving one entry per CDR3 protein. The sample records hundreds of thousands of distinct CDR3 sequences, less than 20% being singletons. Study-wide results and caveats: Among thyroid clonotypes expanded above 0.001, most also appeared in blood.

Patients were aged 18 to 65, had disease duration under 2 months, and had newly diagnosed hyperthyroidism. Clinical symptoms, serum thyroxine, TRAb, thyroid ultrasound and orbital computed tomography established diagnosis. The sample comprised blood. This chain connects TRBV13 to TRBJ1-1, with unresolved D. This clonotype was obtained from a woman under 30 with Graves' hyperthyroidism. For the CDR3, the DNA is TGTGCCAGCAGCTTTTTGCAGAACACTGAAGCTTTCTTT. The encoded protein is CASSFLQNTEAFF.